Below are 6 T cell receptor beta chains sequenced from a single sample in a study of blood T cell repertoires in COVID-19. Sequenced by immunoSEQ multiplex PCR; TCRdb stores in-frame clones only, minus some. The sample shows tens of thousands of clones, roughly 96% of them seen only once. The sequenced material came from peripheral blood. The receptors come from a human donor with active COVID-19. The donor label of this sample is uncertain.

The table lists this clone with a count of one. J is TRBJ1-2 and V is TRBV27; possibly TRBD1 for D (5 bases). Germline CDR1 and CDR2: MNHEY and SMNVEV (reference sequence). Deletions cut 6 bases from V and 7 bases from J, with 24 bases between. CDR3 length: 16 amino acids. This CDR3 reads CASSRYRRTGVGGYTF. CDR3 nucleotide sequence: TGTGCCAGCAGCCGCTATCGTAGAACGGGGGTCGGTGGCTACACCTTC.

The gene calls are TRBV7-9 and TRBJ1-1, with D possibly TRBD1 on 6 matching bases. Trimming stripped 7 bases from V and 7 bases from J, with 16 bases between. This CDR3 has 13 residues. Germline values: CDR1 SEHNR, CDR2 FQNEAQ (reference sequence). The CDR3 sequence: CASMPRGGGEAFF. The DNA for the CDR3 is TGTGCCAGCATGCCCCGCGGGGGCGGTGAAGCTTTCTTT.

This chain uses TRBV20-1 with TRBJ2-5, with 8 bases fitting TRBD2. The ends lost 3 bases at V and 5 bases at J; junction bases unmatched: 17. Germline V lookup: CDR1 DFQATT, CDR2 SNEGSKA (reference sequence). The CDR3 covers 17 residues. CDR3 loop: CSASHPGSGGSTETQYF. The CDR3, as DNA: TGCAGTGCTAGTCACCCGGGGTCGGGAGGGTCGACTGAGACCCAGTACTTC.

The chain joins TRBV12-3 or TRBV12-4 to TRBJ1-2; possibly TRBD1 for D (6 bases). The CDR3 runs 12 residues. V lost 3 bases and J 5 bases, leaving 7 bases between the germline ends. The CDR3 sequence is CASSLGAYGYTF. CDR3 nucleotide sequence: TGTGCCAGCAGTTTGGGGGCGTATGGCTACACCTTC.

The CDR3 sequence is CASSLGGRGDQPQHF. The CDR3 nucleotides read TGTGCCAGCAGCTTAGGGGGTCGGGGGGATCAGCCCCAGCATTTT. V usage is TRBV5-6 and J usage is TRBJ1-5, with D possibly TRBD1 on 6 matching bases. Germline-derived CDR1 and CDR2 are SGHDT and YYEEEE. V shed 2 bases and J shed 5 bases, with 14 bases lying between them. The CDR3 has 15 residues.

The V call is TRBV9, the J call TRBJ2-7; 8 bases line up with TRBD1. CDR1 is SGDLS, CDR2 YYNGEE, per germline. The CDR3 has 15 amino acids. Trimming removed 0 bases from V and 5 bases from J; junction bases left unmatched: 7. The CDR3 region has the DNA TGTGCCAGCAGCGTAGCTTCCGGACAGGGTAACGAGCAGTACTTC. Encoded protein: CASSVASGQGNEQYF.